This T cell receptor (beta chain) was retrieved from a study of shared clonotypes between healthy human individuals. Study background: Donors, aged 18 to 49, were a couple of women and three men. Notes on the study in general: Shared across four donors were around 5% of the naive CD4 clonotypes. Represented diversity, genetic and exposure-history alike, was limited by few donors.

Worth noting for this clone: No antigen is known for it.

Method: immunoSEQ multiplex PCR; TCRdb's copy keeps in-frame clones and lacks some. This table has some 200,000 clones, roughly 91% appearing once. Naive CD45RA+ and memory CD45RA-negative subsets were split from CD4+ cells. The CDR3 sequence is 19 residues long. The V segment lost 1 base and the J segment 6 bases; nucleotides outside the gene matches: 16. From germline, CDR1 is MGHRA and CDR2 YSYEKL. Sequenced: naive CD4+ T cells sorted from blood. This sample's subset: CD45RA+ positively selected. This clonotype was sampled from a woman aged 25 to 39 in good health. The rearrangement joins TRBV4-1 to TRBJ2-2, with 8 positions matching TRBD1. This CDR3 is CASSQARLRQGTRSGELFF. Written as DNA, the CDR3 is TGCGCCAGCAGCCAAGCCCGATTAAGACAGGGGACTCGGTCCGGGGAGCTGTTTTTT.